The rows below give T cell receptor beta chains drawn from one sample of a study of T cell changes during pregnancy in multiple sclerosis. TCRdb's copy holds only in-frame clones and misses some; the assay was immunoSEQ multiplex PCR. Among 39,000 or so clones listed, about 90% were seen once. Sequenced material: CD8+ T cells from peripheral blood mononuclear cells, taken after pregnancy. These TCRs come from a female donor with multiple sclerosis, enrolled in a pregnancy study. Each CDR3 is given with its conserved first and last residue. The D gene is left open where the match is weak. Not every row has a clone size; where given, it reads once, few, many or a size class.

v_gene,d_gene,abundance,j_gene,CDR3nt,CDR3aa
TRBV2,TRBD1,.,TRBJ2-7,TGTGCCCTCTGGTGGACAGGGATGTACTTC,CALWWTGMYF
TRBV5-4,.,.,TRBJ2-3,TGTGCCAGCAGCCCTGGGGGCCCGGATACGCAGTATTTT,CASSPGGPDTQYF
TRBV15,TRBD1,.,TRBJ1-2,TGTGCCACCAGCAGCCCGGGACAGATAAACTATGGCTACACCTTC,CATSSPGQINYGYTF
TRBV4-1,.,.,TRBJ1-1,TGCGCCAGCAGCCAGGATCCGAAAGGGGCCCACTGGAACACTGAAGCTTTCTTT,CASSQDPKGAHWNTEAFF
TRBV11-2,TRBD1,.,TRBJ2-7,TGTGCCAGCAGCCTCCCAGACAGGGGAGGTTTCAACGAGCAGTACTTC,CASSLPDRGGFNEQYF
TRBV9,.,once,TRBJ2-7,TGTGCCAGCGGAGCGGGTCGCGAGCAGTACTTC,CASGAGREQYF
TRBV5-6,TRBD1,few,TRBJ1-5,TGTGCCAGCAGCCCCATGGGACAGGGCGCGAATCAGCCCCAGCATTTT,CASSPMGQGANQPQHF
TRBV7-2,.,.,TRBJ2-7,TGTGCCAGCAGCTTAGTAGGGGGAGCCTACGAGCAGTACTTC,CASSLVGGAYEQYF
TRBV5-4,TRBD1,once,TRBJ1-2,TGTGCCAGCAGCTTCTGGGGAATACAGGGGGCTGGCTACACCTTC,CASSFWGIQGAGYTF
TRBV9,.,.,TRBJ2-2,TGTGCCAGCAGCCACCGACAGGTTAACACCGGGGAGCTGTTTTTT,CASSHRQVNTGELFF
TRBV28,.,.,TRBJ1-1,TGTGCCAGCAGTTTACTGGCCCCCACTGAAGCTTTCTTT,CASSLLAPTEAFF
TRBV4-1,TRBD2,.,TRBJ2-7,TGCGCCAGCAGCCAGGGTGGAGCTAGCGGGACTCTCTACGAGCAGTACTTC,CASSQGGASGTLYEQYF
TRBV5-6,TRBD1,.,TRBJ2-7,TGTGCCAGCAGCTCTGGGACAGGGGTTGAGCAGTACTTC,CASSSGTGVEQYF
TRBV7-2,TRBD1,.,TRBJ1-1,TGTGCCAGCAGGTTGCGAGACAGGGGAGGGAACACTGAAGCTTTCTTT,CASRLRDRGGNTEAFF
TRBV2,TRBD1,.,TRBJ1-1,TGTGCCAGCAGTCCCCCGGACAGGGCCACTGAAGCTTTCTTT,CASSPPDRATEAFF
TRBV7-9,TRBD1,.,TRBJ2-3,TGTGCCAGCAGCTTAGCTTGGGACAGCCCGCAGTATTTT,CASSLAWDSPQYF
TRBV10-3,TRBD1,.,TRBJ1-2,TGTGCCATCAGTGAGTCCCTGACAGGGGGTGAGGATGGCTACACCTTC,CAISESLTGGEDGYTF
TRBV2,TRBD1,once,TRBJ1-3,TGTGCCAGCAGAACCCCTGGGACAGGCCCTGGAAACACCATATATTTT,CASRTPGTGPGNTIYF
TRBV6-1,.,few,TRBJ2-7,TGTGCCAGCAGTGAAAAGGGGGACACCTACGAGCAGTACTTC,CASSEKGDTYEQYF
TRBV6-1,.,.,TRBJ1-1,TGTGCCAGCAGTGAAAAACCGGGACACCCCACTGAAGCTTTCTTT,CASSEKPGHPTEAFF
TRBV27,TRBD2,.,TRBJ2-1,TGTGCCAGCAGTTGGACTAGCGGGTCCTACAATGAGCAGTTCTTC,CASSWTSGSYNEQFF
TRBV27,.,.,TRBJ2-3,TGTGCCAGCAGCCGAGGAGTCGGTACGCAGTATTTT,CASSRGVGTQYF
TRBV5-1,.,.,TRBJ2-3,TGCGCCAGCAGCTTGGGAGGATTCACAGATACGCAGTATTTT,CASSLGGFTDTQYF
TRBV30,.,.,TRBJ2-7,TGTGCCTCCGAGGAGGGAACTAGCCGGTACGAGCAGTACTTC,CASEEGTSRYEQYF
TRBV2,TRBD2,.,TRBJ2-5,TGTGCCAGCAGTGATTCCATAGCGGGAGGGCCAGGGACCCAGTACTTC,CASSDSIAGGPGTQYF
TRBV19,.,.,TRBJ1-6,TGTGCCAGTAGTATCCGCCGCTGGGGCGAGCTCCACTTT,CASSIRRWGELHF
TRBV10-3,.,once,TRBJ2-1,TGTGCCACTCAGACAGACATGAGCTCCTACAATGAGCAGTTCTTC,CATQTDMSSYNEQFF
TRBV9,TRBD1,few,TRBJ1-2,TGTGCCAGCGGAGGACAGGGGCGGAACACCTTC,CASGGQGRNTF
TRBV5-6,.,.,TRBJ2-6,TGTGCCAGCAGCACTTCAGGGACTGGGGCCAACGTCCTGACTTTC,CASSTSGTGANVLTF
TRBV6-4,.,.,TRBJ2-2,TGTGCCAGCAGTGAGGGCAGCACCGGGGAGCTGTTTTTT,CASSEGSTGELFF
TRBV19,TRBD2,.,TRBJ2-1,TGTGCCAGTAGTCCCTTAGCGGGATGGCTCAATGAGCAGTTCTTC,CASSPLAGWLNEQFF
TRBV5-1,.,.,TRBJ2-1,TGCGCCAGCAGCTCCAGCAGGCACTTGACCTACAATGAGCAGTTCTTC,CASSSSRHLTYNEQFF
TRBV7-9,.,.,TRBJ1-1,TGTGCCAGCAGCTTAGATGGGGGGGGGACTGAAGCTTTCTTT,CASSLDGGGTEAFF
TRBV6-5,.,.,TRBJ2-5,TGTGCCAGCAGTCCTTGGCCTGAAGAGACCCAGTACTTC,CASSPWPEETQYF
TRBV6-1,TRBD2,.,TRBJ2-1,TGTGCCAGCAGTGCGACTAGCGGGGACTACAATGAGCAGTTCTTC,CASSATSGDYNEQFF
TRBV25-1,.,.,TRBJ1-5,TGTGCCAGCAGTGCCGGGAATCAGCCCCAGCATTTT,CASSAGNQPQHF
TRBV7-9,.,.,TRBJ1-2,TGTGCCAGCAGCTTAGGCGGGGGACGAAACTATGGCTACACCTTC,CASSLGGGRNYGYTF
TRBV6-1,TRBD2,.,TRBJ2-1,TGTGCCAGCAGTGAAAGCGGGGCTTCATACAATGAGCAGTTCTTC,CASSESGASYNEQFF
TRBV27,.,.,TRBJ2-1,TGTGCCAGCACCCTAACCTACCCGTACAATGAGCAGTTCTTC,CASTLTYPYNEQFF
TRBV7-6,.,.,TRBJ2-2,TGTGCCAGCAGCTCCCAGCGGGACACCATCACCGGGGAGCTGTTTTTT,CASSSQRDTITGELFF
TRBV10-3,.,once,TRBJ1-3,TGTGCCATCAGTGAAGGGGTTCCTGGAAACACCATATATTTT,CAISEGVPGNTIYF
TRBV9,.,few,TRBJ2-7,TGTGCCAGCAGCGTAGCCGGGGACACCTCCTACGAGCAGTACTTC,CASSVAGDTSYEQYF
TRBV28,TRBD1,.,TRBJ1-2,TGTGCCAGCCTCAGGGGGGCAGGCTACACCTTC,CASLRGAGYTF
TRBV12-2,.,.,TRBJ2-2,TGTGCAAGTCGCTTAGTCTTCAGACTAGCGGGAATCGGGGAGCTGTTTTTT,CASRLVFRLAGIGELFF
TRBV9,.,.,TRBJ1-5,TGTGCCAGCAGCGTAGGAGGGTGGGGTCAGCCCCAGCATTTT,CASSVGGWGQPQHF
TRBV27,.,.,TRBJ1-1,TGTGCCAGCAGTTTATCGTACGGGGGGCCCACTGAAGCTTTCTTT,CASSLSYGGPTEAFF
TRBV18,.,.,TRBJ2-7,TGTGCCAGCTCACCAGGCGGCTACGAGCAGTACTTC,CASSPGGYEQYF
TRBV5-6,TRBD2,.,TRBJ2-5,TGTGCCAGCAGCTTGTATCGTCCTAGCGGGGCGCCCATCGGAGAGACCCAGTACTTC,CASSLYRPSGAPIGETQYF